This T cell receptor beta chain was profiled in a study of technical replicates of blood from a few donors. Per germline, CDR1 SGHRS and CDR2 YFSETQ. The V gene end was trimmed by 4 bases and the J gene end by 0 bases; junction bases not matched to a gene: 11. This CDR3 is 18 amino acids long. Libraries were prepared by immunoSEQ multiplex PCR; TCRdb keeps only in-frame clonotypes and omits some of them. The sample lists tens of thousands of clones, around 92% seen once, with around 0.3% in the top ten. The receptor was isolated from a human donor in good health. This chain connects TRBV5-1 to TRBJ2-2, with 8 bases fitting TRBD1. Sample: T cells isolated from PBMCs. CDR3 coding DNA: TGCGCCAGCAGCCGGGGGACAGGAATAACCTCGAACACCGGGGAGCTGTTTTTT. Translating gives CASSRGTGITSNTGELFF. Combining the CDR3 with reference TRBV5-1 and TRBJ2-2 gives the whole variable domain KAGVTQTPRYLIKTRGQQVTLSCSPISGHRSVSWYQQTPGQGLQFLFEYFSETQRNKGNFPGRFSGRQFSNSRSEMNVSTLELGDSALYLCASSRGTGITSNTGELFFGEGSRLTVL.